Presented here are 13 T cell receptor beta chains from one specimen sequenced in a study of identical twins. TCRdb passed the 5' RACE reads through MiXCR, listing each CDR3 protein once. The sample lists more than 1.5 million distinct CDR3 sequences; less than 35% were seen once. Sequenced sample: cord blood. Receptor source: a newborn girl in good health.

This chain connects TRBV28 to TRBJ2-2; TRBD2 is a possible D gene (5 bases). This CDR3 has 17 amino acids. With 2 bases removed from V and 3 bases from J, the gap between germline ends came to 16 bases. Germline CDR1 and CDR2: MDHEN and SYDVKM. CDR3 amino acids: CASSLSRAKDYTGELFF. The CDR3, as DNA: TGTGCCAGCAGTTTAAGTAGGGCCAAGGACTACACCGGGGAGCTGTTTTTT. The full variable domain, rest sourced from reference TRBV28 and TRBJ2-2, is DVKVTQSSRYLVKRTGEKVFLECVQDMDHENMFWYRQDPGLGLRLIYFSYDVKMKEKGDIPEGYSVSREKKERFSLILESASTNQTSMYLCASSLSRAKDYTGELFFGEGSRLTVL.

This clonotype was seen a handful of times. The V gene is TRBV20-1, the J gene TRBJ2-5, with 8 bases identical to TRBD2. The junction had 5 bases not matched to a gene; V was cut back by 6 bases and J by 2 bases. This CDR3 has 13 residues. Germline CDR1 reads DFQATT; CDR2 reads SNEGSKA (reference sequence). The CDR3 DNA reads as TGCAGTGCAACCGGGACTAGACAAGAGACCCAGTACTTC. This codes for CSATGTRQETQYF.

This clonotype was counted only a few times. This sequence joins TRBV3-1 and TRBJ1-2, with TRBD1 matching 9 bases. The CDR3 consists of 16 residues. Germline V gene lookup returns CDR1 LGHDT and CDR2 YNNKEL (reference sequence). V shed 4 bases, J shed 4 bases, and the junction held 10 bases outside the gene matches. CDR3 bases: TGTGCCAGCAGCCTAGACTACAGGGGGCCGATCTATGGCTACACCTTC. The encoded protein is CASSLDYRGPIYGYTF.

This clonotype was detected only a few times. CDR3 in DNA: TGTGCCATCAGGAGGGAGGGCCACCTCGAGACCCAGTACTTC. Amino acids: CAIRREGHLETQYF. The chain links TRBV10-3 to TRBJ2-5; TRBD2 matches at 7 bases. The CDR3 sequence is 14 residues long. Germline V gives CDR1 ENHRY, CDR2 SYGVKD. V lost 6 bases to trimming and J lost 5 bases; unmatched junction nucleotides: 9.

The chain has TRBV7-2 and TRBJ2-1; TRBD1 matches 7 bases. Germline CDR1 SGHTA, CDR2 FQGNSA. After removal of 1 base from V and 6 bases from J, the junction contained 3 bases not matched to a gene. The CDR3 has 14 residues. The CDR3 loop is CASSLETGINEQFF. The CDR3 DNA is TGTGCCAGCAGCTTAGAGACAGGGATCAATGAGCAGTTCTTC.

This clonotype was picked up a small number of times. The chain employs TRBV20-1 and TRBJ1-4, with a possible D match to TRBD1 (6 bases). V was cut by 2 bases and J by 5 bases, with 15 bases left in between. Looked up from germline, CDR1 is DFQATT and CDR2 is SNEGSKA (reference sequence). This CDR3 comprises 15 residues. CDR3 DNA: TGCAGTGCTAGATACCCAGGGGCCGCAAATGAAAAACTGTTTTTT. Translation gives CSARYPGAANEKLFF.

CDR3 in amino acids: CASSDPGQGTDTQYF. CDR3 DNA sequence: TGCGCCAGCAGTGACCCGGGACAGGGCACAGATACGCAGTATTTT. The chain joins TRBV10-1 to TRBJ2-3; 8 bases are shared with TRBD1. The V and J ends lost 3 bases and 1 base, in that order; junction bases with no gene match: 3. Germline CDR1 is WNHNN and CDR2 is SYGVQD (reference sequence). This CDR3 has 15 amino acids.

The rearrangement links TRBV27 to TRBJ1-5; a possible D gene is TRBD1 (5 bases). This CDR3 region has 15 residues. V was clipped by 3 bases and J by 7 bases, with 16 bases between them. Germline-derived CDR1 and CDR2 are MNHEY and SMNVEV (reference sequence). As DNA, the CDR3 is TGTGCCAGCAGTTTGTGGCAGGGTTCATACCAGCCCCAGCATTTT. Protein product: CASSLWQGSYQPQHF.

This sequence joins TRBV2 and TRBJ1-5, with 9 bases lining up with TRBD1. The CDR3 has 15 amino acids. V gave up 8 bases and J gave up 2 bases; unmatched junction bases: 7. Germline CDR1 is SNHLY and CDR2 is FYNNEI. CDR3 in amino acids: CASLQGAGGNQPQHF. The CDR3 DNA sequence: TGTGCCAGCTTACAGGGGGCCGGGGGCAATCAGCCCCAGCATTTT.

J is TRBJ2-2 and V is TRBV20-1, with 8 bases identical to TRBD2. J gave up 5 bases and V 6 bases, and 2 bases lay outside the gene matches. The CDR3 sequence is 12 residues long. Per germline, CDR1 DFQATT and CDR2 SNEGSKA (reference sequence). The CDR3 DNA reads as TGCAGTGCCACGGGGGGGACCGGGGAGCTGTTTTTT. It codes for CSATGGTGELFF.

The table lists this clonotype with a few counts. The V gene is TRBV28, the J gene TRBJ2-7, with D possibly being TRBD2 (6 bases). The ends were cut back, 10 bases at V and 7 bases at J, with 26 bases in the middle. This CDR3 has 15 residues. Germline loops: CDR1 MDHEN, CDR2 SYDVKM. CDR3: CATTSRWPSANEQYF. CDR3 bases: TGTGCCACCACATCCCGTTGGCCTAGCGCGAATGAGCAGTACTTC.

V and J are TRBV7-9 and TRBJ2-3; D is possibly TRBD1 (6 bases). Between the trimmed V and J ends, which lost 0 bases and 3 bases, there was a span of 22 bases. The CDR3 totals 19 residues. Germline V CDR1 and CDR2: SEHNR, FQNEAQ (reference sequence). The CDR3 DNA is TGTGCCAGCAGCTTAGCGTGGGGGCCCAGGAATGTGAGAACAGATACGCAGTATTTT. Translated, it gives CASSLAWGPRNVRTDTQYF. Full variable domain (outside the CDR3, taken from reference TRBV7-9 and TRBJ2-3): DTGVSQNPRHKITKRGQNVTFRCDPISEHNRLYWYRQTLGQGPEFLTYFQNEAQLEKSRLLSDRFSAERPKGSFSTLEIQRTEQGDSAMYLCASSLAWGPRNVRTDTQYFGPGTRLTVL.

The table lists this clonotype with a count of one. The rearrangement uses TRBV5-1 and TRBJ2-7; D is uncertain. Germline CDR1 SGHRS, CDR2 YFSETQ. CDR3 length: 16 amino acids. V lost 5 bases and J lost 0, with 18 bases in between. The CDR3 protein is CASSRKTVDRSYEQYF. The CDR3 DNA follows: TGCGCCAGCAGTCGAAAAACGGTAGACCGCTCCTACGAGCAGTACTTC.